The 9 T cell receptor beta chains listed next were all sequenced from one sample in a study of T-cell reconstitution after alpha-beta-depleted transplantation in children. Unique molecular identifiers were built into the TCRbeta library. One entry per CDR3 protein, called by TCRdb with MiXCR from the PCR reads. The data hold about 170,000 distinct CDR3 sequences, with approximately 10% observed a single time. The sequenced sample was PBMCs, obtained before TCRalphabeta/CD19-depleted stem cell transplant. The receptors come from a boy between 2 and 10 years old with acute myeloid leukemia, due to receive a stem cell transplant.

This clonotype showed up many times. J is TRBJ2-1 and V is TRBV6-1, with TRBD1 identical over 7 bases. Unmatched junction bases numbered 5, after V lost 6 bases and J lost 0 bases. This CDR3 has 15 residues. The germline gives CDR1 MNHNS, CDR2 SASEGT. CDR3 in amino acids: CASSPTGVSYNEQFF. DNA for the CDR3: TGTGCCAGCAGCCCCACAGGGGTCTCCTACAATGAGCAGTTCTTC.

This clonotype showed up many times. This chain links TRBV6-1 with TRBJ1-1; possibly TRBD1 for D (5 bases). Deletions cut 7 bases from V and 0 bases from J, with 21 bases between. The CDR3 sequence is 17 residues long. Germline values: CDR1 MNHNS, CDR2 SASEGT. The CDR3 DNA follows: TGTGCCAGCACGGGATTTGGGATTGACAGCATGAACACTGAAGCTTTCTTT. Its protein product is CASTGFGIDSMNTEAFF.

This clonotype was recorded many times. The chain uses TRBV7-3 and TRBJ2-1; D gene ambiguous. This CDR3 contains 15 residues. Germline V gives CDR1 SGHTA, CDR2 FQGTGA. V gave up 3 bases and J gave up 8 bases, with 17 bases separating them. The CDR3, as DNA: TGTGCCAGCAGCTTCACCGGGTTATTTGGCCATGAGCAGTTCTTC. Amino acid sequence: CASSFTGLFGHEQFF.

This clonotype was counted ten times or more. V and J are TRBV6-5 and TRBJ2-1; 7 nucleotides line up with TRBD1. CDR1 is MNHEY and CDR2 is SVGAGI in the germline V gene. This CDR3 region has 15 residues. J gave up 7 bases and V 0 bases, and 6 bases lay outside the gene matches. In nucleotides, the CDR3 is TGTGCCAGCAGTTACTCGGGCCAGGGGGTTAATGAGCAGTTCTTC. Its protein is CASSYSGQGVNEQFF.

This clonotype was detected many times. The chain links TRBV7-3 to TRBJ2-1; TRBD2 agrees at 9 bases. The CDR3 has 16 amino acids. CDR1 is SGHTA, CDR2 FQGTGA, per germline. Germline trimming cut 3 bases from V and 12 bases from J; bases unmatched to any gene: 15. The CDR3 DNA is TGTGCCAGCAGCTTTACCCCTAGCGGGGCCGGAGGGGGGCAGTTCTTC. Translated, it gives CASSFTPSGAGGGQFF.

This clonotype was detected ten times or more. This chain connects TRBV12-3 or TRBV12-4 to TRBJ1-2; D remains ambiguous. The length of the CDR3 is 13 residues. V dropped 2 bases and J dropped 4 bases, with 8 bases sitting between them. The CDR3 DNA follows: TGTGCCAGCAGTTTACCTTCAACCTATGGCTACACCTTC. Translated, it gives CASSLPSTYGYTF.

On this clonotype itself: This may be a read error: a much more frequent sequence differs by one nucleotide. This chain links TRBV18 with TRBJ2-5; D might be TRBD2 (6 bases). Germline-derived CDR1 and CDR2 are KGHSH and LQKENI. The CDR3 has 13 amino acids. CDR3 residues: CASSKTRWETQNF. The CDR3 nucleotides are TGTGCCAGCTCAAAGACTAGGTGGGAGACCCAGAACTTC.

This clonotype has a count of ten or more. An end of the junction does not agree with germline; a read error may underlie this. In nucleotides, the CDR3 is TGTGCCAGCAGCGTAGCGGGAGGGGAGTACGAGCAGTACTTC. It translates to CASSVAGGEYEQYF. The chain has TRBV7-8 and TRBJ2-7; 11 bases match TRBD2. CDR3 length: 14 amino acids. Germline V CDR1 and CDR2: SGHVS, FQNEAQ.

This clonotype has at least ten counts. The chain has TRBV9 and TRBJ1-6; no clear D gene. The length of the CDR3 is 14 residues. Trimming stripped 3 bases from V and 13 bases from J, with 17 bases between. CDR1 SGDLS and CDR2 YYNGEE come from the germline V gene. CDR3 amino acids: CASSAGFATRPLHF. DNA of the CDR3: TGTGCCAGCAGCGCGGGTTTCGCTACCAGGCCCCTCCACTTT.